The 19 T cell receptor beta chains given below trace back to one sample, sequenced in a study of molecular identifiers for immune sequencing clone quantification (dated 2018 in TCRdb). Library generation was performed with PCR. Data came from a NextSeq 500. In-frame beta chains were kept once TCRdb had trimmed the public reads at Q25 with fastp and called clones with MiXCR. Every CDR3 protein is listed once, alongside the most common genes and DNA of its rows. The sample includes approximately 320,000 distinct CDR3 sequences, with roughly a quarter observed a single time. 0.74% of the sample is held by the ten biggest clonotypes. What was sequenced was naive CD8+ T cells from blood, with Jurkat cell RNA spiked in. Sample cell subset or site, as interpreted from the label and publication: FACS-sorted CD8+CD4-CCR7+CD45RA+ naive T cells. The origin of the receptors is a human donor in good health. Some libraries in this study had Jurkat cell RNA spiked in.

CDR3 nucleotides: TGTGCCTGGAGTGACGGTTTGGGGCCTGGGGCCAACGTCCTGACTTTC. This translates into CAWSDGLGPGANVLTF. This chain joins TRBV30 and TRBJ2-6; a possible D gene is TRBD1 (5 bases). The germline gives CDR1 GTSNPN, CDR2 SVGIG (reference sequence). The CDR3 sequence is 16 residues long. Trimming removed 1 base from V and 2 bases from J, with 12 bases in between.

This clonotype was seen ten or more times. V and J are TRBV5-1 and TRBJ1-4; 9 nucleotides match TRBD1. The CDR3 sequence is 16 residues long. The V segment lost 4 bases and the J segment 7 bases; nucleotides outside the gene matches: 11. Germline CDR1 SGHRS, CDR2 YFSETQ. The CDR3 protein is CASSVGSDRGGEKLFF. The CDR3 DNA reads as TGCGCCAGCAGCGTAGGATCGGACAGGGGCGGTGAAAAACTGTTTTTT.

This clonotype has at least ten counts. V is TRBV12-3 or TRBV12-4 and J is TRBJ1-1; 9 bases map to TRBD1. This CDR3 is 14 amino acids long. Unmatched junction bases numbered 3, after V lost 6 bases and J lost 1 base. CDR3 region: CASSTGGSNTEAFF. The CDR3, as DNA: TGTGCCAGCAGCACAGGGGGCTCGAACACTGAAGCTTTCTTT.

This clonotype showed up just once. This chain links TRBV6-2 or TRBV6-3 with TRBJ1-1; 8 positions agree with TRBD1. Germline V gene sequence: CDR1 MNHEY, CDR2 SVGEGT. J lost 11 bases, V lost 2 bases, and 16 bases had no gene match. The CDR3 length is 16 residues. The CDR3 sequence: CASSYEGTGPYTAAFF. The CDR3 nucleotides are TGTGCCAGCAGTTACGAGGGGACAGGACCCTACACTGCCGCTTTCTTT.

This clonotype was seen only a few times. The chain couples TRBV6-2 or TRBV6-3 to TRBJ1-6; TRBD1 might be the D (6 bases). This CDR3 comprises 15 residues. The V and J ends lost 7 bases and 6 bases respectively, with 16 bases between them. The germline V gene has CDR1 MNHEY and CDR2 SVGEGT. The CDR3 loop reads CASIKPGHGNSPLHF. For the CDR3, the DNA is TGTGCCAGCATCAAACCGGGACATGGTAATTCACCCCTCCACTTT.

Many counts were recorded for this clonotype. This chain connects TRBV5-4 to TRBJ1-2; 9 nucleotides align to TRBD1. V was pared by 0 bases and J by 3 bases, with 9 bases of the junction left unmatched. Germline CDR1 reads SGHNT; CDR2 reads YYREEE (reference sequence). This CDR3 is 17 amino acids long. This CDR3 reads CASSLAISTGGHYGYTF. The DNA for the CDR3 is TGTGCCAGCAGCTTGGCCATTTCGACAGGGGGTCACTATGGCTACACCTTC.

There are a few counts of this clonotype. The chain uses TRBV27 and TRBJ2-1; TRBD2 matches at 7 bases. Trimming removed 1 base from V and 2 bases from J; junction bases left unmatched: 8. The length of the CDR3 is 17 residues. The germline V gene has CDR1 MNHEY and CDR2 SMNVEV (reference sequence). The CDR3 DNA reads TGTGCCAGCAGTTTATTTTTGGCTAGCGGTCCCTACAATGAGCAGTTCTTC. Translation gives CASSLFLASGPYNEQFF.

The V and J genes are TRBV4-3 and TRBJ1-1; D call uncertain. There are 16 residues in the CDR3. Trimming took 0 bases from V and 0 from J, leaving 11 bases between them. Germline V gives CDR1 LGHNA, CDR2 YSLEER. CDR3 region: CASSQDRVLVNTEAFF. CDR3 in DNA: TGCGCCAGCAGCCAAGATAGGGTCCTAGTGAACACTGAAGCTTTCTTT.

Only a few counts were recorded for this clonotype. V is TRBV25-1 and J is TRBJ2-2; TRBD1 agrees at 8 bases. Germline CDR1 reads MGHDK; CDR2 reads SYGVNS. V trimming: 5 bases; J trimming: 0 bases; junction bases outside the gene matches: 5. This CDR3 spans 16 amino acids. CDR3 region: CASSWGQVTNTGELFF. CDR3 bases: TGTGCCAGCAGTTGGGGACAGGTTACGAACACCGGGGAGCTGTTTTTT.

This clonotype was found many times. The chain combines TRBV30 with TRBJ2-6; D possibly corresponds to TRBD1 (6 bases). Germline CDR1 and CDR2: GTSNPN and SVGIG (reference sequence). CDR3 length equals 14 residues. The V and J ends lost 5 bases and 4 bases respectively, with 12 bases between them. The CDR3 DNA reads TGTGCCTGGTCGACAGGCTCCGGGGCCAACGTCCTGACTTTC. Protein: CAWSTGSGANVLTF.

In its sample, this clonotype was seen a few times. The chain joins TRBV6-2 or TRBV6-3 to TRBJ2-3, with D hard to call. CDR1 is MNHEY, CDR2 SVGEGT, per germline. Trimming left V 8 bases short and J 6 bases short, with 9 bases between. The CDR3 is made up of 11 amino acids. This chain's CDR3 is CASGLWDTQYF. The CDR3 DNA sequence: TGTGCCAGCGGATTATGGGATACGCAGTATTTT.

The V call is TRBV2, the J call TRBJ2-7; D unclear. This CDR3 contains 12 residues. Germline V gene lookup returns CDR1 SNHLY and CDR2 FYNNEI. V was pared by 2 bases and J by 6 bases, with 8 bases between. CDR3 protein: CASSESGPEQYF. CDR3 DNA: TGTGCCAGCAGTGAATCAGGACCCGAGCAGTACTTC.

Only a few counts were recorded for this clonotype. The J gene is TRBJ1-1, the V gene TRBV3-1, with unresolved D. There are 14 residues in the CDR3. Germline CDR1 LGHDT, CDR2 YNNKEL (reference sequence). V gave up 0 bases and J gave up 4 bases, with 9 bases separating them. Here the CDR3 DNA reads TGTGCCAGCAGCCAAGATGGGGAGGGCACTGAAGCTTTCTTT. As protein: CASSQDGEGTEAFF.

This clonotype was seen a few times. J is TRBJ2-1 and V is TRBV29-1; 9 nucleotides agree with TRBD2. Per the germline V gene, CDR1 is SQVTM and CDR2 is ANQGSEA. The CDR3 contains 16 residues. V gave up 4 bases and J gave up 4 bases; unmatched junction bases: 11. In DNA, the CDR3 is TGCAGCGTTGCCCCACGAGGACTAGCGAGATACAATGAGCAGTTCTTC. Its protein product is CSVAPRGLARYNEQFF.

On this clonotype itself: Just one base apart from a much larger clone, this may be a read error. This chain uses TRBV7-2 with TRBJ2-3; TRBD1 might be the D (6 bases). The better agreement between TRBJ1-5 and the DNA end casts doubt on the J call. This CDR3 region has 15 residues. Germline V CDR1 and CDR2: SGHTA, FQGNSA. The CDR3 reads CASTPWRGHTDTQHF. CDR3 coding DNA: TGTGCCAGCACCCCCTGGCGGGGACACACAGATACGCAGCATTTT.

This clonotype was counted ten times or more. This rearrangement joins TRBV5-6 to TRBJ1-1; D is undetermined. V lost 3 bases, J lost 8 bases, and 8 bases lay in between. The germline gives CDR1 SGHDT, CDR2 YYEEEE. The CDR3 has 11 amino acids. The CDR3 region is CASSSPQEAFF. Written as DNA, the CDR3 is TGTGCCAGCAGCTCCCCTCAGGAAGCTTTCTTT.

The chain employs TRBV20-1 and TRBJ2-7, with 8 bases matching TRBD1. This CDR3 has 15 amino acids. The junction had 11 bases not matched to a gene; V was cut back by 5 bases and J by 2 bases. Germline V gene sequence: CDR1 DFQATT, CDR2 SNEGSKA (reference sequence). The CDR3 bases are TGCAGTGCTCTACAGGGTGGGACAGGCCCCTACGAGCAGTACTTC. Its translation: CSALQGGTGPYEQYF.

This clonotype was picked up a small number of times. This sequence joins TRBV7-6 and TRBJ2-3; 12 nucleotides line up with TRBD2. This CDR3 has 17 residues. CDR1 and CDR2 (germline): SGHVS, FNYEAQ. V shed 3 bases, J shed 4 bases, and the junction held 8 bases outside the gene matches. The CDR3 protein is CASSLATSGSFADTQYF. CDR3 DNA sequence: TGTGCCAGCAGCTTGGCGACTAGCGGGAGTTTCGCAGATACGCAGTATTTT.

This clonotype was recorded many times. The V and J genes are TRBV11-2 and TRBJ2-3, with D possibly matching TRBD1 (6 bases). This CDR3 is 14 amino acids long. Germline CDR1 is SGHAT and CDR2 is FQNNGV. V was clipped by 4 bases and J by 2 bases, with 10 bases between them. This chain's CDR3 is CASSSDSYTDTQYF. The CDR3 bases are TGTGCCAGCAGCTCGGACAGCTACACAGATACGCAGTATTTT.